The next 15 T cell receptor beta chains were all read from a single sample in a study of T cell responses to AZD1222 COVID-19 vaccine. Using immunoSEQ multiplex PCR, the repertoire was profiled, and TCRdb retains in-frame clones only, with some absent. The sample gives 180,000 or so clones, approximately 94% of which show up once; around 2.6% is in the top ten. Sample: peripheral blood, taken on day 0 of AZD1222 vaccination. These receptors all stem from an adult in good health.

This clone was seen just once. This sequence joins TRBV7-9 and TRBJ2-3, with a weak D call TRBD2 (5 bases). V lost 1 base to trimming and J lost 4 bases, with 12 bases between them. Germline V CDR1 and CDR2: SEHNR, FQNEAQ (reference sequence). This CDR3 comprises 15 residues. CDR3 in DNA: TGTGCCAGCAGCTTAGATTTGGGGAGCCCAGATACGCAGTATTTT. It yields the protein CASSLDLGSPDTQYF.

This clone is medium-sized by share. The J gene is TRBJ2-2, the V gene TRBV7-8; tentative D call: TRBD2 (5 bases). The ends were cut back, 1 base at V and 4 bases at J, with 13 bases in the middle. Germline V gives CDR1 SGHVS, CDR2 FQNEAQ. The CDR3 totals 16 residues. The CDR3 DNA reads as TGTGCCAGCAGCTTAGGGCGGGCCTTGGGCACCGGGGAGCTGTTTTTT. Encoded protein: CASSLGRALGTGELFF.

V gene TRBV19 combines with J gene TRBJ2-2; unclear D gene. V gave up 8 bases and J gave up 5 bases, with 9 bases separating them. This CDR3 region has 12 residues. CDR1 is LNHDA and CDR2 is SQIVND in the germline V gene (reference sequence). CDR3 nucleotides: TGTGCCAGTCGAGATAGGACCGGGGAGCTGTTTTTT. As protein: CASRDRTGELFF.

This chain links TRBV12-5 with TRBJ2-3; D remains ambiguous. V was trimmed by 3 bases and J by 5 bases, leaving 6 bases between them. Germline V gives CDR1 LGHNT, CDR2 FRNRAP. This CDR3 has 12 amino acids. The CDR3 is CASGFLGDTQYF. In DNA, the CDR3 is TGTGCTAGTGGTTTCTTGGGAGATACGCAGTATTTT.

The genes are TRBV7-9 and TRBJ2-7, with 9 bases matching TRBD2. V dropped 5 bases and J dropped 0; count of bases not matched to a gene: 5. The CDR3 sequence is 15 residues long. Germline-derived CDR1 and CDR2 are SEHNR and FQNEAQ (reference sequence). Written as DNA, the CDR3 is TGTGCCAGCAGCCTTGGTAGCGGGAGCTCCTACGAGCAGTACTTC. Its translation: CASSLGSGSSYEQYF.

The rearrangement uses TRBV5-5 and TRBJ2-1; 10 bases map to TRBD2. With 0 bases clipped from V and 7 bases from J, the junction kept 4 bases outside the gene matches. This CDR3 is built from 15 residues. Germline CDR1 reads SGHKS; CDR2 reads YYEKEE (reference sequence). As DNA, the CDR3 is TGTGCCAGCAGCTTGGACCTAGCGGGAGCTAATGAGCAGTTCTTC. Protein product: CASSLDLAGANEQFF.

The V and J genes are TRBV27 and TRBJ2-7, with 8 bases aligning to TRBD1. The CDR3 runs to 12 residues. With 3 bases clipped from V and 10 bases from J, the junction kept 5 bases outside the gene matches. Germline CDR1 and CDR2: MNHEY and SMNVEV (reference sequence). CDR3 sequence (DNA): TGTGCCAGCAGTTTGCCGGGACAGGTACAGTACTTC. Translation gives CASSLPGQVQYF.

The chain carries TRBV15 and TRBJ2-7, with D uncertain. V was clipped by 3 bases and J by 7 bases, with 10 bases between them. The germline CDR1 and CDR2 sequences are LNHNV and YYDKDF (reference sequence). The length of the CDR3 is 12 residues. The CDR3 nucleotides are TGTGCCACCAGCAGCGGTCGTTCGGAGCAGTACTTC. Its translation is CATSSGRSEQYF.

The sample holds one count of this clone. V usage is TRBV2 and J usage is TRBJ2-1, with 8 bases lining up with TRBD1. The V and J ends lost 7 bases and 5 bases, in that order; junction bases with no gene match: 10. CDR3 length: 15 residues. The germline V gene encodes CDR1 SNHLY and CDR2 FYNNEI. The CDR3 here is CASKPGQGYDNEQFF. The CDR3, as DNA: TGTGCCAGCAAACCAGGACAGGGTTATGACAATGAGCAGTTCTTC.

This chain connects TRBV5-1 to TRBJ2-5, with D uncertain. The CDR3 loop spans 13 amino acids. V was trimmed by 4 bases and J by 3 bases, leaving 10 bases between them. From germline, CDR1 is SGHRS and CDR2 YFSETQ. CDR3 coding DNA: TGCGCCAGCAGCCCGGCGCAAAAAGAGACCCAGTACTTC. Translation: CASSPAQKETQYF.

The DNA of the CDR3 is TGCGCCAGCAGCTTGGGGGCAGGCTCCTACGAGCAGTACTTC. It encodes CASSLGAGSYEQYF. The rearrangement joins TRBV5-1 to TRBJ2-7; D ambiguous. Germline CDR1 is SGHRS and CDR2 is YFSETQ. Trimming took 0 bases from V and 0 from J, leaving 7 bases between them. The CDR3 totals 14 residues.

The V call is TRBV24-1, the J call TRBJ2-2; 9 bases line up with TRBD2. The CDR3 is 18 amino acids. Unmatched junction bases numbered 12, after V lost 3 bases and J lost 5 bases. CDR1 and CDR2 (germline): KGHDR, SFDVKD. The CDR3 DNA follows: TGTGCCACCAGTGATATGGTAGCGGGAGCTTCTGGGACCGGGGAGCTGTTTTTT. It translates to CATSDMVAGASGTGELFF.

This clone was seen only once. The chain recombines TRBV18 with TRBJ1-1, with a tentative D call TRBD1 (5 bases). The CDR3 sequence is 13 residues long. V was clipped by 6 bases and J by 7 bases, with 15 bases between them. Looked up from germline, CDR1 is KGHSH and CDR2 is LQKENI. CDR3 region: CASSPYRDSEAFF. Written as DNA, the CDR3 is TGTGCCAGCTCTCCATATCGTGACAGTGAAGCTTTCTTT.

The chain links TRBV3-1 (or the pseudogene TRBV3-2) to TRBJ2-2, with D possibly called TRBD1 or TRBD2 (5 bases each). The CDR3 extends over 16 amino acids. CDR1 is LGHDT, CDR2 YNNKEL, per germline (reference sequence). V was cut by 3 bases and J by 2 bases, with 13 bases left in between. DNA of the CDR3: TGTGCCAGCAGCCATACCGGGACCGTAAACACCGGGGAGCTGTTTTTT. Translation: CASSHTGTVNTGELFF.

The chain is built from TRBV27 and TRBJ2-3; TRBD2 matches 7 bases. The CDR3 spans 15 residues. J gave up 0 bases and V 2 bases, and 2 bases lay outside the gene matches. The V gene's germline CDR1 is MNHEY and CDR2 SMNVEV (reference sequence). CDR3 sequence: CASSLGGVSTDTQYF. CDR3 nucleotide sequence: TGTGCCAGCAGTTTAGGGGGGGTGAGCACAGATACGCAGTATTTT.